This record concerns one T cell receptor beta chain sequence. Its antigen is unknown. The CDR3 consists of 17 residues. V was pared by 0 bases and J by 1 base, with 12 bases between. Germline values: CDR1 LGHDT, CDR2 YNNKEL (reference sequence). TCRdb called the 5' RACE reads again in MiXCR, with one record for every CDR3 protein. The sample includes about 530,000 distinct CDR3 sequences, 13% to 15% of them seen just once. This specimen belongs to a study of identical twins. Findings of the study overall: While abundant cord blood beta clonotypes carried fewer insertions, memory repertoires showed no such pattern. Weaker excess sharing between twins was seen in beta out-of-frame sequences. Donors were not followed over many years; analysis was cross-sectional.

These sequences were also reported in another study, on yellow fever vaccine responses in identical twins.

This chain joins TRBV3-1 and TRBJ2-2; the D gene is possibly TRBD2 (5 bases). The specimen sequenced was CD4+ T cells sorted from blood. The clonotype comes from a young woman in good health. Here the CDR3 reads CASSQDLVAGNTGELFF. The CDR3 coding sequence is TGTGCCAGCAGCCAAGACTTGGTGGCGGGGAACACCGGGGAGCTGTTTTTT. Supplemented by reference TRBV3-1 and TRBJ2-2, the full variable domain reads DTAVSQTPKYLVTQMGNDKSIKCEQNLGHDTMYWYKQDSKKFLKIMFSYNNKELIINETVPNRFSPKSPDKAHLNLHINSLELGDSAVYFCASSQDLVAGNTGELFFGEGSRLTVL.